This T cell receptor (beta chain) was recorded in a study of tumor-infiltrating lymphocytes in primary liver carcinoma listed by TCRdb under 2017. About the study as a whole: Of the five patients, three men and two women aged 30 to 69 years, four had hepatocellular carcinoma and one had combined HCC and intrahepatic cholangiocarcinoma. The five patients had tumors of stage T1-T3 N0M0, with maximum diameters ranging from 4.2 to 10 cm. Each sample produced roughly 3.65 to 7.13 million productive TCRbeta reads, and read depth showed no significant difference between tissue types. Across five regions of each liver tumor, along with adjacent normal tissue and blood, the study brought together TCRbeta repertoire sequencing, expression microarrays and whole-exome sequencing. A total of about 35 specimens from 5 patients underwent TCRbeta repertoire sequencing, comprising around 25 tumor regions, 5 adjacent noncancerous liver tissues and 5 peripheral blood samples. Technical replicate repertoires showed high reproducibility, with mean shared-clone rates approximately 0.9 and correlation coefficients above 0.95. Overall study results and their limits: Only the TCR beta chain was sequenced, which likely underestimates true repertoire diversity because unpaired alpha chains were not captured. Consistent with antigen-driven expansion, pairs of tumor regions showed higher repertoire overlap (mean about 36%) than either tumor-adjacent pairs (approximately 17%) or tumor-blood pairs (about 15%). With just a few patients in the study, the authors point out that the findings should be validated in a larger study. The top 250 clones accounted for a significantly greater share of the repertoire in tumors than in blood (p = 0.039). Since the samples were bulk and unsorted, there was no way to compare CD4+ and CD8+ T cell repertoires.

About this clonotype: It has no known antigen specificity. One end of the junction fails to match germline, which may point to a read error.

The CDR3 spans 13 residues, from the cysteine through the phenylalanine. Of all the DNA, just the CDR3 is kept, 39 bases in frame from base 1. CDR1 and CDR2 (SGHDN, FVKESK) derive from the germline V gene. Total RNA and DNA were co-extracted without cell sorting from approximately 20-30 mg of bulk tissue using the AllPrep DNA/RNA mini kit. Surgical resection was performed in China between 2015 and 2016 on about 5 patients with histopathologically diagnosed primary liver carcinoma. Patients had chronic HBV infection and were treatment-naive at sampling. Fresh tumor and adjacent tissue pieces were bisected, with one half stored in RNAlater at -80 degrees C and the other half sent for histology. TCRbeta-specific cDNA was reverse-transcribed from 500 ng total RNA using a constant-region primer and ProtoScript II reverse transcriptase. TCRbeta libraries were built with three nested multiplex PCR rounds, a slightly modified ARM-PCR procedure. Each of the first two PCR rounds ran for about 10 cycles and used multiplex TRBV1-TRBV30 forward primers together with a Cbeta reverse primer. Sample barcodes and Illumina adapters were added in a final 25-cycle PCR with Deep VentR polymerase. Before sequencing, amplicons of 200-500 bp were gel-purified using a QIAquick gel extraction kit. An Illumina HiSeq 2500 was used to sequence the TCRbeta amplicons, generating 250-bp paired-end reads. Per the source publication's procedure: Trimmomatic v0.33 was used to quality-trim the reads, and FLASH v1.2.11 was used to merge paired reads so that full CDR3 sequences could be recovered. MiGEC v1.2.1b assigned V, D and J germline segments to the rearranged TCRbeta sequences. Clonotype statistics and Shannon-Wiener diversity indices were computed with VDJtools v1.0.0. To cut down on sampling bias, every analysis after diversity analysis relied on just the 250 most abundant clonotypes from each sample. TCRdb's own reprocessing of the public reads used fastp at Q25 and MiXCR and kept productive beta chains. Identical CDR3 protein sequences are pooled into one entry, listed with their most common genes and DNA. It is TCRdb's table, rather than the study itself, that gives the V and J calls and clone size. For this sample there are about 44,000 distinct CDR3 sequences; 75% appear just once. Less than 50% of the sample is held by the ten biggest clonotypes.

The sequence joins TRBV14 to TRBJ1-1; no D gene can be assigned with confidence. The TCR sequence derives from a woman aged 30 to 39 with primary liver carcinoma and hepatitis B virus infection. Sequencing was carried out using tumor-adjacent normal liver tissue. The CDR3: CVSSQATVGWAFF. The nucleotide sequence is given as TGTGTCAGCAGCCAAGCTACAGTAGGTTGGGCTTTCTTT.